The rows below give T cell receptor beta chains drawn from one sample of a study of identical twins. TCRdb re-called the 5' RACE reads with MiXCR, one entry per CDR3 protein. The sample holds about 240,000 distinct CDR3 sequences, more than 9% seen once. Sequenced input: memory T cells sorted from blood. The origin of the receptors is a man aged 50-60 years in good health. CDR3s include the opening cysteine and the closing phenylalanine or tryptophan. A D gene is named only where the DNA matches it firmly. Only part of the rows carry a size: once, few, many, or a class if the clone is expanded.

V: TRBV29-1; J: TRBJ1-1; D: -; size: many; CDR3: CSVKDPVQNTEAFF; DNA: TGCAGCGTTAAGGATCCGGTCCAGAACACTGAAGCTTTCTTT
V: TRBV29-1; J: TRBJ2-2; D: TRBD2; size: many; CDR3: CSVELGLAGDTGELFF; DNA: TGCAGCGTTGAGTTAGGGCTAGCGGGAGACACCGGGGAGCTGTTTTTT
V: TRBV2; J: TRBJ1-2; D: -; size: -; CDR3: CASSETSYGYTF; DNA: TGTGCCAGCAGTGAGACATCTTATGGCTACACCTTC
V: TRBV12-3/TRBV12-4; J: TRBJ1-2; D: -; size: many; CDR3: CASSFQGHGYGYTF; DNA: TGTGCCAGCAGTTTCCAGGGGCATGGGTATGGCTACACCTTC
V: TRBV19; J: TRBJ1-1; D: -; size: many; CDR3: CASSRVVNTEAFF; DNA: TGTGCCAGCAGCAGGGTGGTGAACACTGAAGCTTTCTTT
V: TRBV6-2/TRBV6-3; J: TRBJ1-6; D: TRBD1; size: -; CDR3: CASSHTRDRGTSPLHF; DNA: TGTGCCAGCAGTCATACTCGGGACAGGGGTACGTCACCCCTCCACTTT
V: TRBV27; J: TRBJ1-6; D: -; size: -; CDR3: CASSRRDGTYNSPLHF; DNA: TGTGCCAGCAGTAGGCGGGACGGAACCTATAATTCACCCCTCCACTTT
V: TRBV28; J: TRBJ2-1; D: -; size: -; CDR3: CASSPRWGPEFF; DNA: TGTGCCAGCAGTCCCCGGTGGGGACCGGAGTTCTTC
V: TRBV29-1; J: TRBJ1-2; D: -; size: few; CDR3: CSVWQDGYTF; DNA: TGCAGCGTTTGGCAGGACGGCTACACCTTC
V: TRBV7-2; J: TRBJ2-7; D: TRBD1; size: -; CDR3: CASSPRDRGPYEQYF; DNA: TGTGCCAGCAGCCCTAGGGACAGGGGGCCCTACGAGCAGTACTTC
V: TRBV5-5; J: TRBJ2-1; D: TRBD1; size: many; CDR3: CASSLVGQGAGNEQFF; DNA: TGTGCCAGCAGCTTGGTGGGGCAGGGGGCTGGTAATGAGCAGTTCTTC
V: TRBV18; J: TRBJ1-2; D: -; size: many; CDR3: CASSPGTEYGYTF; DNA: TGTGCCAGCTCACCAGGGACCGAGTATGGCTACACCTTC
V: TRBV6-1; J: TRBJ2-3; D: TRBD1; size: many; CDR3: CASNLRGSTDTQYF; DNA: TGTGCCAGCAACCTCAGGGGGAGCACAGATACGCAGTATTTT
V: TRBV19; J: TRBJ2-1; D: -; size: few; CDR3: CASSLEGSSSYNEQFF; DNA: TGTGCCAGTAGTTTGGAGGGGTCGAGCTCCTACAATGAGCAGTTCTTC
V: TRBV5-1; J: TRBJ2-1; D: -; size: few; CDR3: CASSRSLASSYNEQFF; DNA: TGCGCCAGCAGCCGTTCCTTGGCCAGCTCCTACAATGAGCAGTTCTTC
V: TRBV29-1; J: TRBJ2-7; D: TRBD1; size: many; CDR3: CSFSGGHEQYF; DNA: TGCAGCTTTTCAGGGGGCCACGAGCAGTACTTC
V: TRBV6-2/TRBV6-3; J: TRBJ2-5; D: TRBD2; size: many; CDR3: CASRRLAGGPGETQYF; DNA: TGTGCCAGCAGGCGACTAGCGGGGGGGCCTGGAGAGACCCAGTACTTC
V: TRBV7-2; J: TRBJ2-7; D: TRBD2; size: -; CDR3: CASSPTSGFYEQYF; DNA: TGTGCCAGCAGCCCGACTAGCGGGTTTTACGAGCAGTACTTC
V: TRBV7-9; J: TRBJ2-1; D: TRBD1; size: once; CDR3: CASSLGDREYNEQFF; DNA: TGTGCCAGCAGCTTAGGGGACAGGGAGTACAATGAGCAGTTCTTC
V: TRBV30; J: TRBJ2-7; D: -; size: -; CDR3: CAWSADGEQYF; DNA: TGTGCCTGGAGTGCGGACGGCGAGCAGTACTTC
V: TRBV6-2/TRBV6-3; J: TRBJ2-7; D: TRBD2; size: -; CDR3: CASSPWTSGRAREQYF; DNA: TGTGCCAGCAGTCCATGGACTAGCGGGAGGGCTCGCGAGCAGTACTTC
V: TRBV5-1; J: TRBJ1-5; D: -; size: -; CDR3: CASSPSSGGNQPQHF; DNA: TGCGCCAGCAGCCCGAGTAGCGGGGGCAATCAGCCCCAGCATTTT
V: TRBV28; J: TRBJ2-7; D: TRBD2; size: few; CDR3: CATMGLAGGVYEQYF; DNA: TGTGCCACAATGGGACTAGCGGGAGGGGTCTACGAGCAGTACTTC
V: TRBV12-3/TRBV12-4; J: TRBJ1-6; D: -; size: few; CDR3: CASSFSAQVVGSPLHF; DNA: TGTGCCAGCAGTTTCAGTGCACAGGTTGTTGGTTCACCCCTCCACTTT
V: TRBV12-3/TRBV12-4; J: TRBJ1-2; D: -; size: many; CDR3: CASSEVIGAKGYTF; DNA: TGTGCCAGCAGTGAGGTCATCGGGGCGAAAGGCTACACCTTC
V: TRBV18; J: TRBJ2-1; D: -; size: few; CDR3: CASSLYPLYNEQFF; DNA: TGTGCCAGCTCACTTTACCCCTTATACAATGAGCAGTTCTTC
V: TRBV11-2; J: TRBJ2-3; D: -; size: -; CDR3: CASSLMGDTQYF; DNA: TGTGCCAGCAGCTTAATGGGAGATACGCAGTATTTT
V: TRBV5-8; J: TRBJ2-7; D: -; size: many; CDR3: CASSRGRTYEQYF; DNA: TGTGCCAGCAGCCGGGGGAGGACCTACGAGCAGTACTTC
V: TRBV28; J: TRBJ2-4; D: -; size: -; CDR3: CASSFPDALAKNIQYF; DNA: TGTGCCAGCAGTTTCCCAGATGCACTAGCCAAAAACATTCAGTACTTC
V: TRBV12-3/TRBV12-4; J: TRBJ2-5; D: -; size: few; CDR3: CASSRPGTAEETQYF; DNA: TGTGCCAGCAGTCGTCCCGGGACGGCCGAAGAGACCCAGTACTTC
V: TRBV4-3; J: TRBJ2-3; D: -; size: -; CDR3: CASSQEWQGGGDTQYF; DNA: TGCGCCAGCAGCCAAGAGTGGCAGGGCGGTGGAGATACGCAGTATTTT
V: TRBV9; J: TRBJ1-2; D: -; size: -; CDR3: CASSNSNYGYTF; DNA: TGTGCCAGCAGCAACTCAAACTATGGCTACACCTTC
V: TRBV28; J: TRBJ2-5; D: -; size: many; CDR3: CASSSNLLRGTQETQYF; DNA: TGTGCCAGCAGTTCGAACCTCCTACGAGGGACTCAAGAGACCCAGTACTTC
V: TRBV15; J: TRBJ1-2; D: TRBD1; size: few; CDR3: CATSRRATGTYGYTF; DNA: TGTGCCACCAGCAGAAGAGCGACAGGGACCTATGGCTACACCTTC
V: TRBV6-6; J: TRBJ1-1; D: TRBD1; size: many; CDR3: CASTYPGGGEAFF; DNA: TGTGCCAGCACCTACCCAGGGGGTGGTGAAGCTTTCTTT
V: TRBV7-9; J: TRBJ1-1; D: -; size: -; CDR3: CASSSQGTKTEAFF; DNA: TGTGCCAGCAGCTCACAGGGTACTAAGACTGAAGCTTTCTTT
V: TRBV6-1; J: TRBJ2-4; D: TRBD2; size: -; CDR3: CASSLLAGGPLAKNIQYF; DNA: TGTGCCAGCAGCCTTCTAGCGGGAGGGCCCCTAGCCAAAAACATTCAGTACTTC
V: TRBV28; J: TRBJ2-7; D: -; size: many; CDR3: CASSLGPAYEQYF; DNA: TGTGCCAGCAGTTTGGGACCAGCCTACGAGCAGTACTTC
V: TRBV25-1; J: TRBJ1-5; D: -; size: many; CDR3: CASSGSGLPQPQHF; DNA: TGTGCCAGCAGTGGATCGGGGCTTCCGCAGCCCCAGCATTTT
V: TRBV27; J: TRBJ2-2; D: -; size: many; CDR3: CASSIDSNTGELFF; DNA: TGTGCCAGCTCAATCGACAGTAACACCGGGGAGCTGTTTTTT
V: TRBV11-2; J: TRBJ2-3; D: TRBD1; size: -; CDR3: CASSFYRGLADTQYF; DNA: TGTGCCAGCAGCTTCTATAGGGGGCTCGCAGATACGCAGTATTTT
V: TRBV10-3; J: TRBJ2-5; D: TRBD1; size: many; CDR3: CAISGTVQETQYF; DNA: TGTGCCATCAGCGGGACAGTCCAAGAGACCCAGTACTTC
V: TRBV6-2/TRBV6-3; J: TRBJ2-5; D: -; size: -; CDR3: CASSPQSQETQYF; DNA: TGTGCCAGCAGCCCTCAGTCCCAAGAGACCCAGTACTTC
V: TRBV5-5; J: TRBJ2-3; D: TRBD1; size: -; CDR3: CASSHDRGATDTQYF; DNA: TGTGCCAGCAGCCATGACAGGGGCGCTACAGATACGCAGTATTTT
V: TRBV12-3/TRBV12-4; J: TRBJ2-5; D: TRBD1; size: -; CDR3: CASSNGTGSGETQYF; DNA: TGTGCCAGCAGCAACGGGACAGGGTCGGGCGAGACCCAGTACTTC
V: TRBV18; J: TRBJ2-5; D: -; size: many; CDR3: CASSRFQETQYF; DNA: TGTGCCAGCTCACGTTTCCAAGAGACCCAGTACTTC
V: TRBV28; J: TRBJ1-2; D: -; size: -; CDR3: CASRKTGYGYTF; DNA: TGTGCCAGCAGGAAGACGGGCTATGGCTACACCTTC
V: TRBV6-2/TRBV6-3; J: TRBJ2-1; D: TRBD2; size: many; CDR3: CASMPGLANTNEQFF; DNA: TGTGCCAGCATGCCGGGACTAGCCAATACAAATGAGCAGTTCTTC
V: TRBV18; J: TRBJ2-4; D: -; size: many; CDR3: CASSPTRGRSLENIQYF; DNA: TGTGCCAGCTCACCTACTCGAGGACGGTCCTTAGAAAACATTCAGTACTTC
V: TRBV20-1; J: TRBJ2-7; D: -; size: -; CDR3: CSAESGHNSYEQYF; DNA: TGCAGTGCCGAGTCCGGACACAACTCCTACGAGCAGTACTTC
V: TRBV9; J: TRBJ2-3; D: -; size: many; CDR3: CASSVDTATDTQYF; DNA: TGTGCCAGCAGCGTAGATACAGCCACAGATACGCAGTATTTT
V: TRBV7-8; J: TRBJ2-5; D: -; size: -; CDR3: CASGLVTSRFQETQYF; DNA: TGTGCCAGCGGCTTAGTTACTAGCAGATTCCAAGAGACCCAGTACTTC
V: TRBV7-6; J: TRBJ2-7; D: -; size: -; CDR3: CASSPPLGVGSYEQYF; DNA: TGTGCCAGCAGCCCTCCCCTCGGAGTCGGCTCCTACGAGCAGTACTTC
V: TRBV29-1; J: TRBJ2-1; D: -; size: many; CDR3: CSAGVTYNEQFF; DNA: TGCAGCGCCGGAGTTACCTACAATGAGCAGTTCTTC
V: TRBV12-3/TRBV12-4; J: TRBJ2-7; D: TRBD2; size: few; CDR3: CASSSGLAVAYEQYF; DNA: TGTGCCAGCAGTTCGGGACTAGCGGTCGCCTACGAGCAGTACTTC
V: TRBV4-2; J: TRBJ2-1; D: -; size: -; CDR3: CASSQIRDPTIHEQFF; DNA: TGTGCCAGCAGCCAAATCCGGGACCCTACGATCCATGAGCAGTTCTTC
V: TRBV20-1; J: TRBJ2-5; D: TRBD2; size: many; CDR3: CSALSLREAQETQYF; DNA: TGCAGTGCTCTCTCCCTCCGGGAGGCACAAGAGACCCAGTACTTC
V: TRBV7-3; J: TRBJ2-6; D: -; size: -; CDR3: CASSPPSGANVLTF; DNA: TGTGCCAGCAGCCCCCCCTCTGGGGCCAACGTCCTGACTTTC